This paragraph covers one T cell receptor (beta chain) sequence. Its specificity is unknown. Other nucleotide sequences from this sample produce the same CDR3. In germline, CDR1 is SGHRS, CDR2 YFSETQ. The CDR3 runs to 14 residues. With 5 bases removed from V and 0 bases from J, the gap between germline ends came to 8 bases. Nashville, Tennessee was home to all donors, who were Caucasian adults. Original analysis: ImmunoSEQ output lacked quality scores and full-length reads, limiting matched filtering. Here immunoSEQ multiplex PCR was the method, and the copy in TCRdb shows in-frame clones only, minus some. Clone size and the V and J calls come from that table; the DNA yielded D and trimming. The sample consists of more than 2,000,000 clones, 93% of them appearing once. The source of the sample is a study of shared clonotypes between healthy human individuals. Broader study findings: Shared across four donors were 4% to 5% of the naive CD4 clonotypes.

The receptor was isolated from a man younger than 35 in good health. Some clones in this sample may be carry-over from other donors' samples. The V and J genes are TRBV5-1 and TRBJ1-4; no firm D call. The sample consisted of naive CD4+ T cells from PBMCs. Documented subset: CD45RA+ positively selected. The CDR3 nucleotides read TGCGCCAGCAGTCGAGAGGCAACTAATGAAAAACTGTTTTTT. This sequence encodes CASSREATNEKLFF.